This TCR beta chain was obtained from a study of CD8 T cells in ankylosing spondylitis. Study-wide points: Disease-linked clones reportedly showed significant enrichment in matched ankylosing spondylitis synovial fluid.

TCRdb used MiXCR to reprocess the 5' RACE reads, holding one entry per CDR3 protein. The sample lists under 300,000 distinct CDR3 sequences; about 10% were seen once. This clonotype was detected many times. Its specificity is unknown. V shed 5 bases, J shed 3 bases, and the junction held 7 bases outside the gene matches. The CDR3 contains 14 residues. Germline lookup yields CDR1 DFQATT and CDR2 SNEGSKA (reference sequence). The J gene is TRBJ2-3, the V gene TRBV20-1; TRBD1 matches at 8 bases. The TCR sequence derives from a male donor with ankylosing spondylitis or in good health (not recorded which). Sequenced material: blood, either unsorted or a sorted T cell fraction (not recorded which). CDR3 in DNA: TGCAGTGCTCCGGGACAGGAGGAGACAGATACGCAGTATTTT. It codes for CSAPGQEETDTQYF.